The 18 T cell receptor beta chains given below trace back to one sample, sequenced in a study of T cell responses to AZD1222 COVID-19 vaccine. Profiled with immunoSEQ multiplex PCR; TCRdb holds only in-frame clones, not every one. The sample carries some 90,000 clones, nearly 90% recorded once. The source material was peripheral blood, sampled on day 0 of AZD1222 vaccination. All receptors derive from an adult in good health.

This clone occurred once. The chain uses TRBV19 and TRBJ2-3; TRBD2 aligns across 8 bases. V dropped 7 bases and J dropped 2; count of bases not matched to a gene: 11. CDR1 and CDR2 (germline): LNHDA, SQIVND (reference sequence). This CDR3 is built from 16 residues. DNA for the CDR3: TGTGCCAGTACCATTGGGCGGGGGGTGACCACAGATACGCAGTATTTT. Amino acids: CASTIGRGVTTDTQYF.

The chain links TRBV6-1 to TRBJ2-2; unclear D gene. This CDR3 has 15 residues. The V gene lost 3 bases and the J gene lost 6 bases, with 14 bases spanning the gap. Germline V gives CDR1 MNHNS, CDR2 SASEGT. The chain's CDR3 is CASSENPPAAGELFF. The CDR3 nucleotides read TGTGCCAGCAGTGAGAACCCCCCGGCGGCCGGGGAGCTGTTTTTT.

Here the CDR3 DNA reads TGTGCCAGCAGCTTTGATCCGGGTGTCGCCTATGGCTACACCTTC. It codes for CASSFDPGVAYGYTF. The chain uses TRBV7-8 and TRBJ1-2; no clear D. This CDR3 has 15 amino acids. CDR1 is SGHVS, CDR2 FQNEAQ, per germline. Deletions cut 3 bases from V and 4 bases from J, with 15 bases between.

The V call is TRBV11-2, the J call TRBJ1-2; 8 bases match TRBD1. V dropped 4 bases and J dropped 7; count of bases not matched to a gene: 8. Germline V lookup: CDR1 SGHAT, CDR2 FQNNGV. This CDR3 spans 14 amino acids. CDR3 sequence (DNA): TGTGCCAGCAGCTCATTATCAGGGGGCTCTGGCTACACCTTC. Protein product: CASSSLSGGSGYTF.

J is TRBJ2-6 and V is TRBV4-2; possibly TRBD1 for D (6 bases). The length of the CDR3 is 17 residues. Germline CDR1 and CDR2: LGHNA and YNFKEQ. Trimming took 3 bases from V and 1 from J, leaving 13 bases between them. CDR3 in amino acids: CASSQYRQGSGANVLTF. As DNA, the CDR3 is TGTGCCAGCAGCCAGTATCGGCAGGGGTCTGGGGCCAACGTCCTGACTTTC.

V is TRBV5-6 and J is TRBJ1-1, with D possibly matching TRBD1 (6 bases). Per germline, CDR1 SGHDT and CDR2 YYEEEE. Between the trimmed V and J ends, which lost 3 bases and 1 base, there was a span of 10 bases. The CDR3 is 14 amino acids. CDR3 DNA sequence: TGTGCCAGCAGCTCGGGGGCGCCGAACACTGAAGCTTTCTTT. Translation gives CASSSGAPNTEAFF.

The chain employs TRBV14 and TRBJ2-1, with a weak D call TRBD2 (6 bases). The CDR3 covers 16 residues. From germline, CDR1 is SGHDN and CDR2 FVKESK. V was trimmed by 5 bases and J by 0 bases, leaving 14 bases between them. CDR3 coding DNA: TGTGCCAGCAGCATAATGGGGGGTAGCTCCTACAATGAGCAGTTCTTC. It codes for CASSIMGGSSYNEQFF.

This clone was detected only once. The chain carries TRBV5-4 and TRBJ2-5, with TRBD1 identical over 7 bases. CDR1 is SGHNT, CDR2 YYREEE, per germline (reference sequence). The CDR3 runs to 14 residues. J was trimmed by 3 bases and V by 3 bases; bases with no gene match: 5. The CDR3 DNA follows: TGTGCCAGCAGCTCGCGACAGGGCGAAGAGACCCAGTACTTC. It encodes CASSSRQGEETQYF.

Concerning this clone itself: The junction and the germline gene differ at one end; a read error may be behind it. The rearrangement uses TRBV7-7 and TRBJ1-4; 11 bases line up with TRBD1. The CDR3 totals 14 residues. Germline CDR1 reads SSHAT; CDR2 reads FNYEAQ (reference sequence). The CDR3 DNA is TGTGCTAGCAGGGTGGGACAGGGGGGTGAAAAACTGTTTTTT. It translates to CASRVGQGGEKLFF.

This clone was picked up one time. The chain is built from TRBV7-2 and TRBJ2-2; D is possibly TRBD1 (5 bases). The V and J ends lost 0 bases and 6 bases respectively, with 11 bases between them. The CDR3 contains 15 residues. Germline CDR1 and CDR2: SGHTA and FQGNSA. CDR3 region: CASSLAWQGSGELFF. The CDR3 coding sequence is TGTGCCAGCAGCTTAGCGTGGCAGGGCTCCGGGGAGCTGTTTTTT.

The chain links TRBV11-1 to TRBJ1-1; D might be TRBD1 (5 bases). The V gene lost 2 bases and the J gene lost 2 bases, with 9 bases spanning the gap. Germline loops: CDR1 SGHAT, CDR2 FQDESV (reference sequence). CDR3 length: 14 amino acids. The CDR3 region is CASSLKQANTEAFF. CDR3 bases: TGTGCCAGCAGCTTAAAACAGGCTAACACTGAAGCTTTCTTT.

The rearrangement joins TRBV6-5 to TRBJ2-7; possible D gene TRBD2, 5 bases. Trimming pared 0 bases from V and 3 bases from J, leaving 6 bases between. The CDR3 length is 13 residues. The germline gives CDR1 MNHEY, CDR2 SVGAGI. The CDR3 spells CASSYSRGYEQYF. In DNA, the CDR3 is TGTGCCAGCAGTTACTCTCGGGGCTACGAGCAGTACTTC.

The chain employs TRBV7-2 and TRBJ2-1; TRBD1 agrees at 7 bases. J gave up 7 bases and V 4 bases, and 7 bases lay outside the gene matches. The CDR3 is made up of 14 amino acids. Germline CDR1 and CDR2: SGHTA and FQGNSA. The DNA of the CDR3 is TGTGCCAGCAGCTCCCGACAGGGCGGGAATGAGCAGTTCTTC. This gives the protein CASSSRQGGNEQFF.

This clone was picked up a small number of times. This rearrangement joins TRBV29-1 to TRBJ2-1, with 11 bases that match TRBD2. V shed 1 base, J shed 5 bases, and the junction held 10 bases outside the gene matches. Germline loops: CDR1 SQVTM, CDR2 ANQGSEA. This CDR3 region has 17 residues. Written as DNA, the CDR3 is TGCAGCGTTGAAGGAGGCCTGACTAGCGGGAAAGACAATGAGCAGTTCTTC. Encoded protein: CSVEGGLTSGKDNEQFF.

V is TRBV7-2 and J is TRBJ2-7; D gene ambiguous. V gave up 0 bases and J gave up 5 bases, with 5 bases separating them. Germline V gene lookup returns CDR1 SGHTA and CDR2 FQGNSA. The CDR3 is made up of 12 amino acids. The CDR3 bases are TGTGCCAGCAGCTTAGCGTTCCACGAGCAGTACTTC. This gives the protein CASSLAFHEQYF. Together with reference TRBV7-2 and TRBJ2-7, the CDR3 gives the full variable domain: GAGVSQSPSNKVTEKGKDVELRCDPISGHTALYWYRQSLGQGLEFLIYFQGNSAPDKSGLPSDRFSAERTGGSVSTLTIQRTQQEDSAVYLCASSLAFHEQYFGPGTRLTVT.

The rearrangement joins TRBV7-2 to TRBJ2-7; 8 bases line up with TRBD1. Trimming removed 5 bases from V and 4 bases from J; junction bases left unmatched: 7. The CDR3 consists of 14 residues. Germline assignment: CDR1 SGHTA and CDR2 FQGNSA. CDR3 loop: CASSLGTGSYEQYF. The CDR3 DNA is TGTGCCAGCAGCCTGGGGACAGGATCTTACGAGCAGTACTTC.

A few counts support this clone. The chain recombines TRBV18 with TRBJ2-7; either TRBD1 or TRBD2 may supply D (5 bases each). V was cut by 3 bases and J by 7 bases, with 22 bases left in between. The germline gives CDR1 KGHSH, CDR2 LQKENI. This CDR3 contains 16 residues. The CDR3 DNA reads as TGTGCCAGCTCACCGCTGATGGGACGAAATAGGGGAGAGCAGTACTTC. Encoded protein: CASSPLMGRNRGEQYF.

J is TRBJ2-1 and V is TRBV12-3 or TRBV12-4; no firm D call. Trimming removed 5 bases from V and 5 bases from J, with 10 bases in between. The CDR3 spans 13 residues. This CDR3 is CASSLPANNEQFF. Here the CDR3 DNA reads TGTGCCAGCAGTCTACCGGCGAACAATGAGCAGTTCTTC.